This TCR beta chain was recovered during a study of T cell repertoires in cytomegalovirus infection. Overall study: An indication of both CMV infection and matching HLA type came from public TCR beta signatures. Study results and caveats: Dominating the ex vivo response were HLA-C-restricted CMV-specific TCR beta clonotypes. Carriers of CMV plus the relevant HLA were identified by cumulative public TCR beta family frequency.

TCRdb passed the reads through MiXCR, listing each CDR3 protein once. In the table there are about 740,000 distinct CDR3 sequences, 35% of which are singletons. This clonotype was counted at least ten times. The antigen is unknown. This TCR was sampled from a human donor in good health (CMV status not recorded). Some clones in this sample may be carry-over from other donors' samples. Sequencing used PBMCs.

CDR3 in amino acids: CASSSPGYEQYF. The CDR3 DNA sequence: TGTGCCAGCAGCTCACCAGGCTACGAGCAGTACTTC. The chain couples TRBV7-6 to TRBJ2-7; D is unresolved. The CDR3 spans 12 residues. CDR1 is SGHVS, CDR2 FNYEAQ, per germline. V dropped 4 bases and J dropped 3 bases, with 7 bases sitting between them.